Given below is one T cell receptor beta chain in context. Its antigen is undetermined. The data stem from a study of PD-1 blockade in classical Hodgkin lymphoma. General study results and limits: By C4D1 there was a significant rise in CD4+ TCR diversity but not in CD8+ TCR diversity. The authors excluded patients who started nivolumab under 1 year after ASCT. Reported baseline diversity: healthy donors highest, relapsed/refractory patients lowest.

Exposure to brentuximab vedotin varied, and each patient had relapsed following autologous stem cell transplantation. Trimming took off 0 bases at V and 4 bases at J, with 4 bases between the two ends. Germline V lookup: CDR1 PRHDT, CDR2 FYEKMQ (reference sequence). The length of the CDR3 is 13 residues. Sequencing used immunoSEQ multiplex PCR; TCRdb keeps in-frame clones, though not all of them. The table records 72,000 or so clones, 90% to 95% of them present only once. This sample comprised peripheral blood mononuclear cells (PBMCs), obtained at baseline. The genes are TRBV13 and TRBJ1-3; D not certain. This clonotype was obtained from a human donor with classical Hodgkin lymphoma. The CDR3 DNA reads as TGTGCCAGCAGCTTAGGCAAGGGAAACACCATATATTTT. It encodes CASSLGKGNTIYF.